A selection of T cell receptor beta chains follows, all from one sample in a study of T-cell reconstitution after alpha-beta-depleted transplantation in children. TCRdb independently ran MiXCR on the PCR reads; one entry per CDR3 protein. The repertoire has 200,000 to 250,000 distinct CDR3 sequences, under 13% of them found once; the top ten carry about 30%. Sequenced here: PBMCs, sampled before TCRalphabeta/CD19-depleted stem cell transplant. The receptors were sampled from a child under two years old with acute myeloid leukemia, due to receive a stem cell transplant. Both conserved end residues are part of each CDR3. The order of the fields is V gene, J gene, D gene, clone size, CDR3 DNA, CDR3 protein. The D gene is left open where the match is weak. The listing skips clone size in some rows; elsewhere it reads once, few, many or a size class.

v_call: TRBV20-1; j_call: TRBJ2-3; d_call: TRBD2; clone_size: many; cdr3_nt: TGCAGTGCCAGCACCGGGACTAGCGTCAGTACGCAGTATTTT; cdr3_aa: CSASTGTSVSTQYF
v_call: TRBV28; j_call: TRBJ2-6; d_call: TRBD1; clone_size: many; cdr3_nt: TGTGCCAGCATCCCGGGACAGGGTCGTGGTGGGGCCAACGTCCTGACTTTC; cdr3_aa: CASIPGQGRGGANVLTF
v_call: TRBV27; j_call: TRBJ2-1; d_call: .; clone_size: many; cdr3_nt: TGTGCCAGCAGTTTAGTTAGGGGTATCAATGAGCAGTTCTTC; cdr3_aa: CASSLVRGINEQFF
v_call: TRBV6-5; j_call: TRBJ1-3; d_call: .; clone_size: many; cdr3_nt: TGTGCCAGCAGTTACTCTACAGGGAGGGGATCTGGAAACACCATATATTTT; cdr3_aa: CASSYSTGRGSGNTIYF
v_call: TRBV7-2; j_call: TRBJ2-1; d_call: TRBD2; clone_size: many; cdr3_nt: TGTGCCAGCAGCTTTCCGGGACTAGCGGGGCGCGAGCAGTTCTTC; cdr3_aa: CASSFPGLAGREQFF
v_call: TRBV11-1; j_call: TRBJ2-2; d_call: TRBD2; clone_size: .; cdr3_nt: TGTGCCAGCAGCTTCCGCCATCCCCTAGCGGGAGTCACCGGGGAGCTGTTTTTT; cdr3_aa: CASSFRHPLAGVTGELFF
v_call: TRBV4-1; j_call: TRBJ1-2; d_call: TRBD1; clone_size: few; cdr3_nt: TGCGCCAGCAGCCAAGAGGACAGGGGATTTTATGGCTACACCTTC; cdr3_aa: CASSQEDRGFYGYTF
v_call: TRBV6-2/TRBV6-3; j_call: TRBJ2-1; d_call: TRBD1; clone_size: many; cdr3_nt: TGTGCCAGCAGTTACACCCGCACAGGGGTATACAATGAGCAGTTCTTC; cdr3_aa: CASSYTRTGVYNEQFF
v_call: TRBV12-3/TRBV12-4; j_call: TRBJ2-2; d_call: TRBD2; clone_size: many; cdr3_nt: TGTGCCTCGGGGAGGGAAACCGCGAACACCGGGGAGCTGTTTTTT; cdr3_aa: CASGRETANTGELFF
v_call: TRBV13; j_call: TRBJ2-5; d_call: TRBD2; clone_size: many; cdr3_nt: TGTGCCAGCAGCTTAGGCCAGGCTAGCGGGATCCTACAAGAGACCCAGTACTTC; cdr3_aa: CASSLGQASGILQETQYF
v_call: TRBV28; j_call: TRBJ2-7; d_call: TRBD2; clone_size: many; cdr3_nt: TGTGCCAGCACCCCGACTAGCGGGTTGTTCGAGCAGTACTTC; cdr3_aa: CASTPTSGLFEQYF
v_call: TRBV5-1; j_call: TRBJ2-7; d_call: .; clone_size: many; cdr3_nt: TGCGCCAGCAGCTTGATGGGACACTCCTACGAGCAGTACTTC; cdr3_aa: CASSLMGHSYEQYF
v_call: TRBV5-5; j_call: TRBJ1-3; d_call: .; clone_size: many; cdr3_nt: TGTGCCAGCAGCTTGTACGGGGGAAACACCATATATTTT; cdr3_aa: CASSLYGGNTIYF
v_call: TRBV2; j_call: TRBJ2-3; d_call: TRBD2; clone_size: many; cdr3_nt: TGTGCCAGCAATGTAGCGGGGTATAGCACAGATACGCAGTATTTT; cdr3_aa: CASNVAGYSTDTQYF
v_call: TRBV23-1; j_call: TRBJ2-6; d_call: .; clone_size: .; cdr3_nt: TGCGCCAGCGAGACTCGGGCCCCTGGGGCCAACGTCCTGACTTTC; cdr3_aa: CASETRAPGANVLTF
v_call: TRBV7-9; j_call: TRBJ2-4; d_call: .; clone_size: .; cdr3_nt: TGTGCCAGCAGCGGGCGAGGGTTTGCCAAAAACATTCAGTACTTC; cdr3_aa: CASSGRGFAKNIQYF
v_call: TRBV12-3/TRBV12-4; j_call: TRBJ2-3; d_call: .; clone_size: many; cdr3_nt: TGTGCCAGCGGCCGACAGGGCACAGATACGCAGTATTTT; cdr3_aa: CASGRQGTDTQYF
v_call: TRBV7-9; j_call: TRBJ1-6; d_call: .; clone_size: many; cdr3_nt: TGTGCCAGCAGCTTGGGGCAGGGTTCTTCACCCCTCCACTTT; cdr3_aa: CASSLGQGSSPLHF
v_call: TRBV7-9; j_call: TRBJ2-5; d_call: .; clone_size: few; cdr3_nt: TGTGCCAGCAGCTTGACGGGGACCCAGTACTTC; cdr3_aa: CASSLTGTQYF
v_call: TRBV30; j_call: TRBJ2-1; d_call: TRBD2; clone_size: many; cdr3_nt: TGTGCCTGGAGCCTAGCGGGATACAATGAGCAGTTCTTC; cdr3_aa: CAWSLAGYNEQFF
v_call: TRBV10-3; j_call: TRBJ2-3; d_call: .; clone_size: many; cdr3_nt: TGTGCCATCAGAGGAGGGTCCCTCACAGATACGCAGTATTTT; cdr3_aa: CAIRGGSLTDTQYF
v_call: TRBV10-3; j_call: TRBJ1-2; d_call: .; clone_size: many; cdr3_nt: TGTGCCATCAGGGAGGGGTGGCCGCTCGGCTACACCTTC; cdr3_aa: CAIREGWPLGYTF
v_call: TRBV9; j_call: TRBJ2-7; d_call: TRBD2; clone_size: many; cdr3_nt: TGTGCCAGCAGCTTCCAAGCGGGAGCCGGCTACGAGCAGTACTTC; cdr3_aa: CASSFQAGAGYEQYF
v_call: TRBV7-2; j_call: TRBJ2-5; d_call: TRBD2; clone_size: many; cdr3_nt: TGTGCCAGCAGCTCCGGGACTAGCGGGAGGGCCCTCGAGAAGACCCAGTACTTC; cdr3_aa: CASSSGTSGRALEKTQYF
v_call: TRBV5-1; j_call: TRBJ2-4; d_call: TRBD1; clone_size: many; cdr3_nt: TGCGCCAGCAGCTTGGGCAGGGGGACGGAGAAGAACATTCAGTACTTC; cdr3_aa: CASSLGRGTEKNIQYF
v_call: TRBV20-1; j_call: TRBJ2-5; d_call: TRBD2; clone_size: few; cdr3_nt: TGCAGTGCTATGGGATCAGCGGGAGGGGAGGAGACCCAGTACTTC; cdr3_aa: CSAMGSAGGEETQYF
v_call: TRBV6-1; j_call: TRBJ1-1; d_call: TRBD1; clone_size: many; cdr3_nt: TGTGCCAGCAGTGAAGGGGACAGGGGAGCGGCTTTCTTT; cdr3_aa: CASSEGDRGAAFF
v_call: TRBV4-1; j_call: TRBJ2-7; d_call: .; clone_size: many; cdr3_nt: TGCGCCAGCAGCCCGTTCGGCACCAGCTCCTACGAGCAGTACTTC; cdr3_aa: CASSPFGTSSYEQYF
v_call: TRBV7-9; j_call: TRBJ1-3; d_call: .; clone_size: few; cdr3_nt: TGTGCCAGCAGCGCCGGTGGAGGTGGAAACACCATATATTTT; cdr3_aa: CASSAGGGGNTIYF
v_call: TRBV7-2; j_call: TRBJ2-7; d_call: .; clone_size: many; cdr3_nt: TGTGCCAGCAGCTATGCGGGCTACGAGCAGTACTTC; cdr3_aa: CASSYAGYEQYF
v_call: TRBV27; j_call: TRBJ1-1; d_call: .; clone_size: .; cdr3_nt: TGTGCCAACGGAGAAGGGGGCACTGAAGCTTTCTTT; cdr3_aa: CANGEGGTEAFF
v_call: TRBV12-3/TRBV12-4; j_call: TRBJ1-3; d_call: .; clone_size: many; cdr3_nt: TGTGCCAGCAGTTTGTTTCGGACACACGGAAACACCATATATTTT; cdr3_aa: CASSLFRTHGNTIYF